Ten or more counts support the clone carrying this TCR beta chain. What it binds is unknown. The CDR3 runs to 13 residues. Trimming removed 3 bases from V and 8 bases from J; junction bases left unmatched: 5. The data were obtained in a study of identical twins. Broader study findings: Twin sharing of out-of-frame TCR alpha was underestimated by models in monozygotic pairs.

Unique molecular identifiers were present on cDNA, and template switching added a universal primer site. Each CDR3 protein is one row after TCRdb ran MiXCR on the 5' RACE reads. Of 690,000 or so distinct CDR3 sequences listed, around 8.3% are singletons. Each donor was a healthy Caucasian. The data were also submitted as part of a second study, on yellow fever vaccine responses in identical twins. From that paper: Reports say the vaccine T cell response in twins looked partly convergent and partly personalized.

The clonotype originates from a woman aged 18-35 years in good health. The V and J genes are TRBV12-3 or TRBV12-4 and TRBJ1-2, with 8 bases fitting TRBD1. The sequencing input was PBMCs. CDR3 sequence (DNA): TGTGCCAGCAGTTTTTACAGGGGGTTGGGCTACACCTTC. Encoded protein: CASSFYRGLGYTF.